A selection of T cell receptor beta chains follows, all from one sample in a study of shared clonotypes between healthy human individuals. Method: immunoSEQ multiplex PCR; TCRdb's copy keeps in-frame clones and lacks some. Here the sample spans about 2.2 million clones, 93% being singletons. Sequencing was carried out using naive CD8+ T cells from PBMCs. These receptors came from a man aged 18 to 29 in good health. Some clones in this sample may be carry-over from other donors' samples. CDR3s include the opening cysteine and the closing phenylalanine or tryptophan. Size values are once, few and many counts, or a class for expanded clones, and some rows have none.

>TRBJ2-7|TRBV27|once
CASSLTSTHEQYF
>TRBJ2-7|TRBV11-1|NA
CASSSPIGVYEQYF
>TRBJ1-1|TRBV6-5|once
CASSYREGLNTEAFF
>TRBJ2-2|TRBV5-6|NA
CASSKTGELFF
>TRBJ2-7|TRBV10-1|NA
CASSEPPYEQYF
>TRBJ2-7|TRBV4-1|once
CASSQGVKGDEQYF
>TRBJ1-5|TRBV27|NA
CASSSTTGLQPQHF
>TRBJ1-3|TRBV28|NA
CASSLTGNTIYF
>TRBJ2-5|TRBV7-9|NA
CASSLGVEETQYF
>TRBJ2-2|TRBV27|NA
CASSSQGADTGELFF
>TRBJ2-3|TRBV7-8|NA
CASSSPTGRSTDTQYF
>NA|TRBV7-9|NA
CASREGADEQYF
>TRBJ2-2|TRBV27|NA
CASSHGTHSGSRTGELFF
>TRBJ2-1|TRBV11-2|NA
CASSVIPYNEQFF
>TRBJ2-1|TRBV7-9|NA
CASSSRDRGLNEQFF
>TRBJ2-3|TRBV11-3|NA
CASSSGLPNTDTQYF
>TRBJ1-2|TRBV7-9|NA
CASSLGTGIVAYGYTF
>TRBJ1-2|TRBV7-9|NA
CASSHGTGEAFYGYTF
>TRBJ2-2|TRBV7-6|NA
CASSLYWAGELFF
>TRBJ1-1|TRBV6-1|NA
CASKDLRNTEAFF